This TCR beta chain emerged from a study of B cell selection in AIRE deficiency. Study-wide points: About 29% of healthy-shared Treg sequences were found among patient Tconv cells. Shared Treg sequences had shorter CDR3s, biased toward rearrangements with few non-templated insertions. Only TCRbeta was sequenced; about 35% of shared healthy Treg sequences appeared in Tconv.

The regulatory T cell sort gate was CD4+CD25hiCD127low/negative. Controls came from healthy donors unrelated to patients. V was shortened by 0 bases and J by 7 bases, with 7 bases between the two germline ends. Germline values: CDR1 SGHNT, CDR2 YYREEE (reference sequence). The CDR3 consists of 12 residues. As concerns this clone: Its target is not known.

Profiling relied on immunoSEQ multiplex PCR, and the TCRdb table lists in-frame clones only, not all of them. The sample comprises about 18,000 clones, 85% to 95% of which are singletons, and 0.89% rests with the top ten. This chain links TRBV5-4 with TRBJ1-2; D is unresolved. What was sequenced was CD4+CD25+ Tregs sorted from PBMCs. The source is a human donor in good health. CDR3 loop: CASSLGQGGYTF. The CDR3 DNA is TGTGCCAGCAGCTTGGGGCAAGGTGGCTACACCTTC. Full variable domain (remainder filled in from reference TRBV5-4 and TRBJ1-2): ETGVTQSPTHLIKTRGQQVTLRCSSQSGHNTVSWYQQALGQGPQFIFQYYREEENGRGNFPPRFSGLQFPNYSSELNVNALELDDSALYLCASSLGQGGYTFGSGTRLTVV.